The clone carrying this TCR beta chain was recorded a few times. Its antigen is unidentified. TCRdb keeps only in-frame clones here, not all; method: immunoSEQ multiplex PCR. Of over 400,000 clones in the sample, roughly 91% were seen once. This entry is derived from a study of Ad26.COV2.S vaccination and SARS-CoV-2 variants. Overall study context: The vaccine Ad26.COV2.S was put into the muscle once, or twice with 56 days between. Study-wide results and caveats: Vaccinees reportedly had broad spike-specific CD8+ and CD4+ T cell responses.

Treatment specified: 19 received Ad26.COV2.S at low or high dose, single or two shots; about 5 received placebo; per-sample allocation not given. Specimens were obtained on day 63 following the first vaccine or placebo injection. The source is a person aged 18-65 years who received the Ad26.COV2.S COVID-19 vaccine or a placebo. The sequencing here drew on peripheral blood, taken in a trial of Ad26.COV2.S vaccine versus placebo.

The CDR3 sequence: CASGKGTDTYEQYF. In DNA form, the CDR3 reads TGTGCCAGCGGCAAAGGCACCGATACCTACGAGCAGTACTTC. V gene TRBV9 combines with J gene TRBJ2-7; D not certain. Germline CDR1 SGDLS, CDR2 YYNGEE. V lost 7 bases, J lost 2 bases, and 16 bases lay in between. The length of the CDR3 is 14 residues.